A selection of T cell receptor beta chains follows, all from one sample in a study of blood T cell repertoires in COVID-19. Sequencing used immunoSEQ multiplex PCR; TCRdb keeps in-frame clones, though not all of them. The table shows around 300,000 clones, with around 90% occurring only once. Specimen: peripheral blood. All receptors come from a man between 18 and 29 years old with active or convalescent COVID-19. Each CDR3 is given with its conserved first and last residue. Fields, in order: V gene, J gene, D gene, clone size, CDR3 length, CDR3 DNA, CDR3 protein. A D gene is named only where the DNA matches it firmly. Size tells how often a clone was seen (once, few, many) or the class of an expanded clone, and some rows leave it out.

V: TRBV7-6; J: TRBJ2-2; D: NA; size: NA; length: 12; DNA: TGTGCCAGCAGCCGAGGACAAGGGGAGCTGTTTTTT; CDR3: CASSRGQGELFF
V: TRBV6-1; J: TRBJ2-1; D: TRBD2; size: once; length: 16; DNA: TGTGCCAGCAGTGGACCGGGACTAGCGGTATACAATGAGCAGTTCTTC; CDR3: CASSGPGLAVYNEQFF
V: TRBV9; J: TRBJ2-7; D: NA; size: NA; length: 15; DNA: TGTGCCAGCAGCGCCAGTGCGGCGACTTCCTACGAGCAGTACTTC; CDR3: CASSASAATSYEQYF
V: TRBV3-1/TRBV3-2; J: TRBJ2-5; D: NA; size: NA; length: 13; DNA: TGTGCCATCCCAGAGACTTATCAAGAGACCCAGTACTTC; CDR3: CAIPETYQETQYF
V: TRBV19; J: TRBJ2-5; D: NA; size: NA; length: 15; DNA: TGTGCCAGTAGTATCTCGGACAGACCTAGCGAGACCCAGTACTTC; CDR3: CASSISDRPSETQYF
V: TRBV4-1; J: TRBJ1-4; D: NA; size: NA; length: 15; DNA: TGCGCCAGCAGCCAATTCTGGGTGGGAGGCGAAAAACTGTTTTTT; CDR3: CASSQFWVGGEKLFF
V: TRBV23-1; J: TRBJ2-3; D: TRBD1; size: NA; length: 18; DNA: TGCGCCAGCAGTCACAACCTCAGGACAGGCACCAACGGGGATACGCAGTATTTT; CDR3: CASSHNLRTGTNGDTQYF
V: TRBV11-2; J: TRBJ2-7; D: NA; size: once; length: 15; DNA: TGTGCCAGCAGCTTGGCGGGCAGGCCCTCTGACGAGCAGTACTTC; CDR3: CASSLAGRPSDEQYF
V: TRBV5-1; J: TRBJ1-4; D: TRBD1; size: NA; length: 15; DNA: TGCGCCAGCAGCACGGGGACAGGGTTGAATGAAAAACTGTTTTTT; CDR3: CASSTGTGLNEKLFF
V: TRBV12-5; J: TRBJ2-6; D: TRBD1; size: NA; length: 17; DNA: TGTGCTAGTGGTTTGTTATTGGACAGGGTTGGGGCCAACGTCCTGACTTTC; CDR3: CASGLLLDRVGANVLTF
V: TRBV5-1; J: TRBJ2-3; D: TRBD2; size: few; length: 17; DNA: TGCGCCAGCAGCTCCCTAGCGGGGGGGCCTGTAGGAGATACGCAGTATTTT; CDR3: CASSSLAGGPVGDTQYF
V: TRBV13; J: TRBJ2-5; D: TRBD2; size: NA; length: 15; DNA: TGTGCCAGCAAGGATTTAGCGGGGGGCCAAGAGACCCAGTACTTC; CDR3: CASKDLAGGQETQYF
V: TRBV13; J: TRBJ2-3; D: NA; size: NA; length: 15; DNA: TGTGCCAGCAGCTTAGGGCAGGGGAGCACAGATACGCAGTATTTT; CDR3: CASSLGQGSTDTQYF
V: TRBV5-1; J: TRBJ1-2; D: NA; size: NA; length: 16; DNA: TGCGCCAGCAGCTTGGATTTCGGGACTAGGGAGAATGGCTACACCTTC; CDR3: CASSLDFGTRENGYTF